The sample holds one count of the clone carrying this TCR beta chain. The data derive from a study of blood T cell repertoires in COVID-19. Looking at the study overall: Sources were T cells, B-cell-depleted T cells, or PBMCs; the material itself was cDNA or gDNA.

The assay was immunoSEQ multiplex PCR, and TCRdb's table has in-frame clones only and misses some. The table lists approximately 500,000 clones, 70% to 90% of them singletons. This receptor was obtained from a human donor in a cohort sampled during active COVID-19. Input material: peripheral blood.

DNA of the CDR3: TGTGCCAGCAGCTGGGGACAGGCGACGTACCAAGAGACCCAGTACTTC. This codes for CASSWGQATYQETQYF. This chain connects TRBV5-6 to TRBJ2-5; TRBD1 matches 8 bases. The V and J ends lost 3 bases and 0 bases, in that order; junction bases with no gene match: 7. Germline CDR1 reads SGHDT; CDR2 reads YYEEEE. This CDR3 has 16 residues.